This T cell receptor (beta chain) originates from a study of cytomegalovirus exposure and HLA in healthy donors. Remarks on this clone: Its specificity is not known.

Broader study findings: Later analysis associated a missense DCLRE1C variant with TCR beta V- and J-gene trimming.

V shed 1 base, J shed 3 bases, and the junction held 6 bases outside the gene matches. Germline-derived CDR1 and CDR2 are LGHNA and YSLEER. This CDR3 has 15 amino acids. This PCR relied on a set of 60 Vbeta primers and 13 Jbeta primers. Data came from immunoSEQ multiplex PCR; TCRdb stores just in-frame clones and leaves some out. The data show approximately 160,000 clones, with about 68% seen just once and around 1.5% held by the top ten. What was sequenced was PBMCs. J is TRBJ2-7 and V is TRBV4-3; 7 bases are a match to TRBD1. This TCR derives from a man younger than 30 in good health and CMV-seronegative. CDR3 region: CASSQVADRDYEQYF. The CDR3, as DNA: TGCGCCAGCAGCCAAGTAGCAGACAGGGACTACGAGCAGTACTTC.